The rows below give T cell receptor beta chains drawn from one sample of a study of T cells after posttransplantation cyclophosphamide. Profiled with immunoSEQ multiplex PCR; TCRdb holds only in-frame clones, not every one. The repertoire yields roughly 24,000 clones, none seen only once; the top ten contain approximately 7%. Sequenced: PBMCs. Receptors originate from a woman aged 55-69 years in good health, CMV-negative, and a related stem cell transplant donor. CDR3s leave out the opening cysteine and the closing phenylalanine or tryptophan. The order of the fields is V gene, clone size, J gene, CDR3 protein. Part of the rows lack a size; the others show once, few, many or a class for expanded clones.

>TRBV6-6|many|TRBJ2-6
ASSPQTGGANVLT
>TRBV4-2|many|TRBJ2-1
ASSQDSERGNNEQF
>TRBV5-4|.|TRBJ2-3
ASSLDGTQNTDTQY
>TRBV27|many|TRBJ1-2
ASSFTAHYGYT
>TRBV9|.|TRBJ1-1
ASSIRTGQDSEAF
>TRBV7-9|many|TRBJ2-1
ASSLGSGLAGNEQF
>TRBV9|many|TRBJ2-7
ASSAGGTFYEQY
>TRBV4-2|.|TRBJ2-5
ASSQLQGGETQY
>TRBV11-2|many|TRBJ1-6
ASSLGQGRNSPLH
>TRBV6-5|many|TRBJ1-1
ASRQASTYTEAF
>TRBV7-3|many|TRBJ1-1
ASSPTGTGPGSEAF
>TRBV19|many|TRBJ2-5
ASGTSGIRKTQY
>TRBV18|many|TRBJ2-2
ASSPRTSRIGELF
>TRBV11-3|many|TRBJ2-5
ASSLGSREGETQY
>TRBV5-1|many|TRBJ2-1
ASSLAEVATYNEQF
>TRBV14|many|TRBJ2-2
ASSQVGGDSYTGELF
>TRBV13|many|TRBJ1-3
ASSLVGQLAGNTIY
>TRBV5-1|many|TRBJ2-3
ASRQGRGLAGGSTDTQY
>TRBV29-1|few|TRBJ2-5
SVTGTDGETQY
>TRBV5-6|many|TRBJ2-5
ASSSLAAQTQY
>TRBV27|.|TRBJ1-6
ASSITGQGNSPLH
>TRBV18|many|TRBJ2-1
ASSPTSGRIYEQF
>TRBV7-9|many|TRBJ1-4
ASSPPQGLNEKLF
>TRBV4-1|many|TRBJ1-6
ASSQDLGQGLPLH
>TRBV5-8|many|TRBJ2-7
ASSSWLFGTGAYEQY
>TRBV6-6|many|TRBJ1-5
ASLGGDSYQPQH
>TRBV11-2|few|TRBJ1-4
ASSSLPPGTGVEKLF
>TRBV2|many|TRBJ1-5
ASLGGSNQPQH
>TRBV9|few|TRBJ2-1
ASSVGSVEQF
>TRBV7-2|many|TRBJ1-5
ASSVRDQPQH
>TRBV6-1|many|TRBJ1-2
ASSRDSAAYT
>TRBV5-6|.|TRBJ2-5
ASSHKGQGQETQY
>TRBV2|.|TRBJ2-6
ASVRLRSGANVLT
>TRBV28|few|TRBJ2-5
ASGRLVHRTNQETQY
>TRBV6-4|few|TRBJ2-1
ASSSTGTSGSNEQF
>TRBV7-9|many|TRBJ1-4
ASSILGGSNEKLF
>TRBV4-1|.|TRBJ2-1
ASSQSSGGYSYNEQF
>TRBV10-3|many|TRBJ2-1
AISAGLGYNEQF
>TRBV7-9|many|TRBJ2-5
ASSSPGLAPQETQY
>TRBV2|many|TRBJ2-3
ASSEGLAGGGFTDTQY
>TRBV7-9|many|TRBJ1-1
ASSETGRYTEAF
>TRBV7-8|many|TRBJ2-3
ASSLSMVGAGSDTQY
>TRBV15|few|TRBJ1-2
ATSGGTGFSYT
>TRBV5-6|many|TRBJ1-5
ASSRDRGNQPQH
>TRBV27|many|TRBJ1-1
ASSTDRGLVPTEAF
>TRBV5-1|few|TRBJ2-1
ASSLEGQIYNEQF
>TRBV19|many|TRBJ2-3
ASSIGALGTDTQY
>TRBV30|few|TRBJ2-3
AWSVSGDTQY
>TRBV5-4|many|TRBJ1-1
ASSLQGGGTEAF
>TRBV7-9|.|TRBJ2-3
ASSLEQGQTDTQY
>TRBV7-6|few|TRBJ1-2
ASSLGQGNYGYT
>TRBV2|many|TRBJ1-2
ASSEAGQSYGYT
>TRBV28|many|TRBJ1-6
ASSRGTENSPLH
>TRBV28|few|TRBJ1-4
ASSYEGREKLF
>TRBV19|many|TRBJ1-1
ASSIDPGGRRAF